This TCR beta chain was obtained from a study of shared clonotypes between healthy human individuals. On the study more broadly: Used for every donor were three CD4 naive, three CD4 memory, two CD8 naive and one CD8 memory plate.

Whole-study findings and limits: Investigators collected only blood, and repertoires in tissues likely differ.

Comments on this clone: Its matching antigen is unknown.

V was pared by 0 bases and J by 2 bases, with 6 bases of the junction left unmatched. The CDR3 extends over 16 amino acids. CDR1 and CDR2 (germline): SGHRS, YFSETQ. Terminally differentiated effector memory CD45RA+ cells were excluded by CCR7 positive selection of CD45RO-negative cells. The study ran the assay at deep level. Using immunoSEQ multiplex PCR, the repertoire was profiled, and TCRdb retains in-frame clones only, with some absent. Of 650,000 to 800,000 clones listed, about 90% are singletons. The sequencing sample was made of naive CD8+ T cells sorted from blood. The sequence came from a man under 40 in good health. V usage is TRBV5-1 and J usage is TRBJ2-7; TRBD1 agrees at 9 bases. For the CDR3, the DNA is TGCGCCAGCAGCTTGGGACAGGGGGACGCGGCCTACGAGCAGTACTTC. It specifies CASSLGQGDAAYEQYF.